These 15 T cell receptor beta chains were sequenced from one sample in a study of T-cell memory formation after mild COVID-19. TCRdb re-analysed the 5' RACE reads in MiXCR, keeping a single row per CDR3 protein. The sample has under 250,000 distinct CDR3 sequences, roughly 30% seen once. The sample taken for sequencing was PBMCs or a T cell subset sorted from them (not recorded which). The source is an adult woman who had mild COVID-19 (a few samples of this study predate the infection). Cell type and time point are not known.

This chain connects TRBV25-1 to TRBJ2-3; no reliable D call. Trimming removed 0 bases at V and 6 bases at J, with 4 bases between. CDR3 length: 12 amino acids. Germline CDR1 and CDR2: MGHDK and SYGVNS. The CDR3 loop is CASSEYGDTQYF. As DNA, the CDR3 is TGTGCCAGCAGTGAATACGGGGATACGCAGTATTTT.

In this sample, this clonotype turned up a few times. At one end, the junction sequence differs from germline, possibly due to a read error. The chain carries TRBV5-1 and TRBJ1-1, with D tentatively TRBD1 (5 bases). Germline lookup yields CDR1 SGHRS and CDR2 YFSETQ. This CDR3 has 13 amino acids. The CDR3 nucleotides read TGTGCCAGCAGCTTAGGAGGGGCCACTGAAGCTTTCTTT. Amino acids: CASSLGGATEAFF.

The chain recombines TRBV7-2 with TRBJ2-7; 12 positions match TRBD2. Trimming cost V 5 bases and J 1 base; bases outside gene matches: 9. The CDR3 is 17 amino acids. The germline V gene has CDR1 SGHTA and CDR2 FQGNSA. This CDR3 reads CASSPAQGLAGSYEQYF. CDR3 nucleotide sequence: TGTGCCAGCAGCCCCGCACAAGGACTAGCGGGGTCCTACGAGCAGTACTTC.

This clonotype was counted a few times. V and J are TRBV9 and TRBJ1-1; D possibly corresponds to TRBD1 (5 bases). The CDR3 is 14 residues long. Germline CDR1 and CDR2: SGDLS and YYNGEE. The ends were cut back, 5 bases at V and 1 base at J, with 12 bases in the middle. The CDR3 sequence is CASSWGRSNTEAFF. CDR3 sequence (DNA): TGTGCCAGCAGTTGGGGCAGGTCGAACACTGAAGCTTTCTTT. The full variable domain, its missing parts supplied by reference TRBV9 and TRBJ1-1, is DSGVTQTPKHLITATGQRVTLRCSPRSGDLSVYWYQQSLDQGLQFLIQYYNGEERAKGNILERFSAQQFPDLHSELNLSSLELGDSALYFCASSWGRSNTEAFFGQGTRLTVV.

The rearrangement links TRBV4-2 to TRBJ2-1; 10 bases agree with TRBD2. Germline CDR1 LGHNA, CDR2 YNFKEQ. The CDR3 covers 17 residues. V was pared by 3 bases and J by 5 bases, with 10 bases of the junction left unmatched. Here the CDR3 reads CASSHDTGTSADNEQFF. CDR3 DNA: TGTGCCAGCAGCCACGACACCGGGACTAGCGCCGACAATGAGCAGTTCTTC.

There are a few counts of this clonotype. V gene TRBV24-1 combines with J gene TRBJ2-1; D might be TRBD2 (6 bases). V gave up 4 bases and J gave up 2 bases, with 11 bases separating them. Germline V gene data show CDR1 as KGHDR and CDR2 as SFDVKD. The CDR3 is 15 amino acids. CDR3 DNA sequence: TGTGCCACCAGTGACTTTAGCGGTACCTACAATGAGCAGTTCTTC. Its protein is CATSDFSGTYNEQFF.

Many counts were recorded for this clonotype. This sequence joins TRBV10-3 and TRBJ1-2; D is unclear. Trimming shortened V by 3 bases and J by 2 bases, and 7 bases separated the two germline ends. Germline CDR1 and CDR2: ENHRY and SYGVKD. The CDR3 has 13 residues. CDR3 DNA: TGTGCCATCAGTGATTCGGGGAACTATGGCTACACCTTC. Encoded protein: CAISDSGNYGYTF.

This clonotype has more than one count but fewer than ten. The V call is TRBV6-5, the J call TRBJ1-3; D gene uncertain. Trimming took off 5 bases at V and 2 bases at J, with 7 bases between the two ends. This CDR3 has 13 residues. Germline V gene lookup returns CDR1 MNHEY and CDR2 SVGAGI. The CDR3, as DNA: TGTGCCAGCAGTCCGGGAACTGGAAACACCATATATTTT. The encoded protein is CASSPGTGNTIYF.

The chain carries TRBV27 and TRBJ1-1; TRBD1 matches at 8 bases. There are 15 residues in the CDR3. The germline gives CDR1 MNHEY, CDR2 SMNVEV (reference sequence). The J segment lost 3 bases and the V segment lost 6 bases, leaving 9 bases of the junction unmatched. The DNA of the CDR3 is TGTGCCAGCAGATCGACAGGGGCCTTGGACACTGAAGCTTTCTTT. Translation: CASRSTGALDTEAFF.

This sequence joins TRBV12-3 or TRBV12-4 and TRBJ1-4, with unresolved D. With 2 bases removed from V and 10 bases from J, the gap between germline ends came to 8 bases. This CDR3 contains 12 residues. As DNA, the CDR3 is TGTGCCAGCAGTTTAAATTCCGGAAAACTGTTTTTT. Protein: CASSLNSGKLFF.

This clonotype was counted between two and nine times. The chain uses TRBV29-1 and TRBJ1-2, with D possibly TRBD1 on 5 matching bases. The CDR3 sequence is 14 residues long. Germline CDR1 reads SQVTM; CDR2 reads ANQGSEA. The ends were cut back, 2 bases at V and 4 bases at J, with 14 bases in the middle. The CDR3 nucleotides are TGCAGCGTTGAACGGGCCCTCCAGGGCTATGGCTACACCTTC. This encodes CSVERALQGYGYTF.

The DNA for the CDR3 is TGTGCCTGGAGTGTAAAGGGTACCCGACGGTGGGCTGAAGCTTTCTTT. Translation gives CAWSVKGTRRWAEAFF. The gene calls are TRBV30 and TRBJ1-1; D is unresolved. This CDR3 has 16 amino acids. V gave up 0 bases and J gave up 6 bases, with 20 bases separating them. Germline CDR1 GTSNPN, CDR2 SVGIG (reference sequence).

The sample holds many counts of this clonotype. The chain combines TRBV20-1 with TRBJ2-3, with D perhaps TRBD1 (5 bases). The CDR3 totals 12 residues. V was pared by 5 bases and J by 2 bases, with 8 bases between. CDR1 is DFQATT and CDR2 is SNEGSKA in the germline V gene (reference sequence). In DNA, the CDR3 is TGCAGTGCTGCCAGGGACACAGATACGCAGTATTTT. Amino acids: CSAARDTDTQYF.

This clonotype was picked up a small number of times. This chain links TRBV7-7 with TRBJ2-7, with TRBD1 matching 7 bases. The ends lost 1 base at V and 2 bases at J; junction bases unmatched: 5. The CDR3 length is 15 residues. Per germline, CDR1 SSHAT and CDR2 FNYEAQ (reference sequence). This chain's CDR3 is CASSLGQGDTYEQYF. In DNA form, the CDR3 reads TGTGCCAGCAGCTTAGGACAGGGCGATACCTACGAGCAGTACTTC.

The chain is built from TRBV10-3 and TRBJ2-3; TRBD1 is a possible D gene (6 bases). In germline, CDR1 is ENHRY, CDR2 SYGVKD. V lost 4 bases and J lost 6, with 29 bases in between. This CDR3 comprises 19 residues. The CDR3: CAISGMQVAIKHTGDTQYF. CDR3 bases: TGTGCCATCAGTGGAATGCAGGTAGCCATAAAACACACAGGGGATACGCAGTATTTT.